The 26 T cell receptor beta chains below come from one sample, sequenced in a study of T cell repertoires in cytomegalovirus infection. One entry per CDR3 protein results from TCRdb running MiXCR on the reads. The sample gives 680,000 or so distinct CDR3 sequences, roughly 36% of which show up once; more than 2.5% is in the top ten. Material: PBMCs. All receptors derive from a human donor in good health (CMV status not recorded). Some clones in this sample may be carry-over from other donors' samples.

In the case of this clonotype: A junction end diverges from the germline sequence, so it may reflect a read error. This chain links TRBV4-1 with TRBJ1-5; no definite D call. The germline V gene has CDR1 MGHRA and CDR2 YSYEKL. CDR3 size: 14 residues. The CDR3 region is CPSSQVGSGQPQHF. DNA of the CDR3: TGCCCCAGCAGCCAAGTGGGGTCCGGTCAGCCCCAGCATTTT.

CDR3 region: CASSQEYQGGNYGYTF. CDR3 DNA sequence: TGCGCCAGCAGCCAAGAGTATCAGGGGGGTAACTATGGCTACACCTTC. The rearrangement uses TRBV4-1 and TRBJ1-2; TRBD1 aligns across 7 bases. The CDR3 length is 16 residues. The germline gives CDR1 MGHRA, CDR2 YSYEKL. Trimming took 0 bases from V and 1 from J; bases not matched to a gene: 5.

CDR3 region: CSAPLETRQYSNQPQHF. In DNA, the CDR3 is TGCAGTGCCCCTCTTGAGACGAGGCAATATAGCAATCAGCCCCAGCATTTT. This sequence joins TRBV20-1 and TRBJ1-5; D remains ambiguous. CDR1 and CDR2 from the germline V gene are DFQATT and SNEGSKA (reference sequence). This CDR3 has 17 amino acids. The V and J ends lost 6 bases and 0 bases respectively, with 21 bases between them.

This chain connects TRBV30 to TRBJ2-7; TRBD1 or TRBD2 may be the D gene (5 bases each). The CDR3 totals 16 residues. V shed 3 bases and J shed 6 bases, with 24 bases lying between them. Looked up from germline, CDR1 is GTSNPN and CDR2 is SVGIG (reference sequence). CDR3 bases: TGTGCCTGGAGCTTAACTGGATACCGGGACGGACTCGAGCAGTACTTC. Translating it yields CAWSLTGYRDGLEQYF.

This clonotype has only one observation. The chain carries TRBV28 and TRBJ2-1; D unresolved. Looked up from germline, CDR1 is MDHEN and CDR2 is SYDVKM. V lost 3 bases and J lost 13, with 10 bases in between. The CDR3 extends over 11 amino acids. The CDR3: CASSLLSDQFF. The CDR3 nucleotides are TGTGCCAGCAGTTTGTTGTCCGATCAGTTCTTC.

This chain uses TRBV18 with TRBJ2-1, with D possibly TRBD2 on 6 matching bases. The CDR3 extends over 14 amino acids. With 3 bases removed from V and 2 bases from J, the gap between germline ends came to 8 bases. The germline V gene encodes CDR1 KGHSH and CDR2 LQKENI. CDR3 DNA: TGTGCCAGCTCACCCGGGGAGGCCTACAATGAGCAGTTCTTC. Its translation: CASSPGEAYNEQFF.

This clonotype was seen a few times. The gene calls are TRBV7-8 and TRBJ1-6; D is undetermined. The CDR3 is 15 amino acids. CDR1 SGHVS and CDR2 FQNEAQ come from the germline V gene. The V and J ends lost 2 bases and 2 bases respectively, with 7 bases between them. CDR3 amino acids: CASSLRRTYNSPLHF. In nucleotides, the CDR3 is TGTGCCAGCAGCTTAAGAAGGACCTATAATTCACCCCTCCACTTT.

As for this clonotype: The junction differs from germline at one of its ends, possibly a read error. The V gene is TRBV11-3, the J gene TRBJ2-1, with 7 bases matching TRBD1. CDR1 and CDR2 (germline): SGHNT, YENEEA. The CDR3 consists of 15 residues. CDR3 nucleotide sequence: TGTGCCAGCAGCCTAAGAGGGGGCCCCTACGATGAGCAGTTCTTC. It yields the protein CASSLRGGPYDEQFF.

This clonotype was counted only a few times. The rearrangement links TRBV28 to TRBJ1-5; unclear D gene. Germline lookup yields CDR1 MDHEN and CDR2 SYDVKM. V gave up 5 bases and J gave up 3 bases, with 17 bases separating them. The CDR3 runs 16 residues. The CDR3 reads CASSLPFGGYNQPQHF. The DNA for the CDR3 is TGTGCCAGCAGTCTGCCGTTTGGAGGGTACAATCAGCCCCAGCATTTT.

This clonotype was detected only a few times. The chain joins TRBV27 to TRBJ2-1; 9 bases agree with TRBD2. Germline V lookup: CDR1 MNHEY, CDR2 SMNVEV (reference sequence). CDR3 length: 20 residues. Germline trimming cut 2 bases from V and 0 bases from J; bases unmatched to any gene: 14. The CDR3 bases are TGTGCCAGCAGTTTAAAGGGGGGGATAGCGGGGGCCAGCTCCTACAATGAGCAGTTCTTC. Translation gives CASSLKGGIAGASSYNEQFF.

There are many counts of this clonotype. The chain employs TRBV7-2 and TRBJ2-7, with D perhaps TRBD2 (6 bases). There are 13 residues in the CDR3. V was trimmed by 6 bases and J by 4 bases, leaving 13 bases between them. Germline CDR1 and CDR2: SGHTA and FQGNSA. CDR3 loop: CASSPGAGYEQYF. CDR3 nucleotides: TGTGCCAGCAGTCCGGGAGCCGGGTACGAGCAGTACTTC.

In nucleotides, the CDR3 is TGTGCCAGCAGTTCTAGACAGGGGGCGTCCTACGAGCAGTACTTC. Translating it yields CASSSRQGASYEQYF. The chain couples TRBV27 to TRBJ2-7; 10 bases map to TRBD1. With V trimmed by 4 bases and J by 1 base, 4 bases remained unmatched. This CDR3 comprises 15 residues. Germline V gene sequence: CDR1 MNHEY, CDR2 SMNVEV (reference sequence).

This clonotype was counted only a few times. The V and J genes are TRBV7-9 and TRBJ1-4; a weak D match, TRBD1 (5 bases). The CDR3 spans 17 residues. With 3 bases removed from V and 5 bases from J, the gap between germline ends came to 19 bases. In germline, CDR1 is SEHNR, CDR2 FQNEAQ (reference sequence). Here the CDR3 reads CASSFYLPTETNEKLFF. CDR3 bases: TGTGCCAGCAGCTTTTATTTGCCGACAGAAACCAATGAAAAACTGTTTTTT. Full variable domain (remainder filled in from reference TRBV7-9 and TRBJ1-4): DTGVSQNPRHKITKRGQNVTFRCDPISEHNRLYWYRQTLGQGPEFLTYFQNEAQLEKSRLLSDRFSAERPKGSFSTLEIQRTEQGDSAMYLCASSFYLPTETNEKLFFGSGTQLSVL.

This clonotype was counted between two and nine times. V and J are TRBV10-3 and TRBJ2-7; perhaps TRBD1 as D (5 bases). The CDR3 consists of 18 residues. V was clipped by 4 bases and J by 1 base, with 23 bases between them. Looked up from germline, CDR1 is ENHRY and CDR2 is SYGVKD. The CDR3 spells CAISAGRVRTRASYEQYF. CDR3 DNA: TGTGCCATCAGTGCCGGCAGGGTACGCACTCGGGCGTCCTACGAGCAGTACTTC.

The genes are TRBV12-3 or TRBV12-4 and TRBJ2-5, with 7 bases aligning to TRBD2. V lost 5 bases, J lost 5 bases, and 14 bases stayed unmatched. The CDR3 covers 16 residues. The DNA of the CDR3 is TGTGCCAGCAGTCCCGCCGGACTAGGTCGGGCGGAGACCCAGTACTTC. Translated, it gives CASSPAGLGRAETQYF.

In its sample, this clonotype was seen many times. V and J are TRBV11-1 and TRBJ2-1, with unresolved D. V lost 1 base and J lost 6, with 10 bases in between. The CDR3 has 14 residues. Germline lookup yields CDR1 SGHAT and CDR2 FQDESV (reference sequence). In nucleotides, the CDR3 is TGTGCCAGCAGCTTAGTTCGAGACGTCAATGAGCAGTTCTTC. This codes for CASSLVRDVNEQFF.

This clonotype was counted many times. This chain joins TRBV7-6 and TRBJ2-5, with D uncertain. CDR3 size: 13 residues. Germline V CDR1 and CDR2: SGHVS, FNYEAQ. The V end lost 3 bases, the J end lost 5 bases, and 10 bases lay between the germline ends. The CDR3 sequence: CASSLGSRETQYF. In DNA form, the CDR3 reads TGTGCCAGCAGCTTGGGATCTCGGGAGACCCAGTACTTC.

The chain links TRBV5-1 to TRBJ1-1; D unresolved. The germline V gene has CDR1 SGHRS and CDR2 YFSETQ. CDR3 length equals 14 residues. Trimming cost V 0 bases and J 6 bases, with 12 bases left between them. CDR3 nucleotides: TGCGCCAGCAGCTTGGAGGGTGCGGGCGCTGAAGCTTTCTTT. This gives the protein CASSLEGAGAEAFF.

This clonotype was picked up many times. The gene calls are TRBV7-2 and TRBJ1-2; D is possibly TRBD1 (5 bases). Germline values: CDR1 SGHTA, CDR2 FQGNSA. Between the trimmed V and J ends, which lost 5 bases and 5 bases, there was a span of 18 bases. The CDR3 contains 15 residues. The CDR3 spells CASSPGQGPGYGYTF. CDR3 coding DNA: TGTGCCAGCAGCCCGGGTCAGGGCCCGGGGTATGGCTACACCTTC. The complete variable domain, with remaining parts taken from reference TRBV7-2 and TRBJ1-2, reads GAGVSQSPSNKVTEKGKDVELRCDPISGHTALYWYRQSLGQGLEFLIYFQGNSAPDKSGLPSDRFSAERTGGSVSTLTIQRTQQEDSAVYLCASSPGQGPGYGYTFGSGTRLTVV.

This clonotype came up many times. The chain joins TRBV7-8 to TRBJ2-5, with TRBD1 matching 10 bases. The trim removed 6 bases at V and 4 bases at J, leaving 8 bases unmatched. The CDR3 has 15 residues. The V gene's germline CDR1 is SGHVS and CDR2 FQNEAQ. CDR3 sequence: CASSTGTGVGETQYF. DNA for the CDR3: TGTGCCAGCAGTACCGGGACAGGGGTAGGAGAGACCCAGTACTTC. Based on the CDR3 plus reference TRBV7-8 and TRBJ2-5, the full variable domain is GAGVSQSPRYKVAKRGQDVALRCDPISGHVSLFWYQQALGQGPEFLTYFQNEAQLDKSGLPSDRFFAERPEGSVSTLKIQRTQQEDSAVYLCASSTGTGVGETQYFGPGTRLLVL.

This rearrangement joins TRBV5-1 to TRBJ2-1; perhaps TRBD1 as D (5 bases). The germline V gene encodes CDR1 SGHRS and CDR2 YFSETQ. The CDR3 is made up of 18 amino acids. V was cut by 4 bases and J by 0 bases, with 20 bases left in between. The CDR3 here is CASSPLGSPRGSYNEQFF. Written as DNA, the CDR3 is TGCGCCAGCAGCCCGCTCGGCTCACCTAGGGGCTCCTACAATGAGCAGTTCTTC.

This chain joins TRBV7-2 and TRBJ2-3; no reliable D call. Trimming shortened V by 0 bases and J by 1 base, and 14 bases separated the two germline ends. The CDR3 covers 17 residues. Germline lookup yields CDR1 SGHTA and CDR2 FQGNSA. DNA of the CDR3: TGTGCCAGCAGCTTAGCGGCTTGGGGATCGGGCACAGATACGCAGTATTTT. Its translation is CASSLAAWGSGTDTQYF.

The chain combines TRBV20-1 with TRBJ2-1, with TRBD1 as a possible D gene (5 bases). Deletions cut 4 bases from V and 5 bases from J, with 21 bases between. CDR1 DFQATT and CDR2 SNEGSKA come from the germline V gene (reference sequence). The CDR3 has 16 amino acids. The CDR3 is CSAISPGQGRNNEQFF. The CDR3 bases are TGCAGTGCTATTTCCCCAGGGCAGGGTAGAAACAATGAGCAGTTCTTC.

This clonotype occurred a few times. The chain is built from TRBV28 and TRBJ2-7, with TRBD1 matching over 7 bases. CDR1 is MDHEN and CDR2 is SYDVKM in the germline V gene. This CDR3 comprises 13 residues. V gave up 11 bases and J gave up 0 bases; unmatched junction bases: 7. The CDR3 reads CASGTVDSYEQYF. The CDR3 DNA follows: TGTGCCTCCGGGACAGTCGACTCCTACGAGCAGTACTTC.

The rearrangement links TRBV6-6 to TRBJ2-2; 10 bases fit TRBD1. The V gene end was trimmed by 10 bases and the J gene end by 4 bases; junction bases not matched to a gene: 12. The CDR3 runs to 16 residues. CDR1 and CDR2 from the germline V gene are MNHNY and SVGAGI (reference sequence). The CDR3 reads CATTSTRTGGTGELFF. In DNA form, the CDR3 reads TGTGCCACCACATCTACCCGGACAGGGGGCACCGGGGAGCTGTTTTTT.

This clonotype has a single count. The chain uses TRBV24-1 and TRBJ2-1, with 7 bases identical to TRBD1. The CDR3 is 16 residues long. Per the germline V gene, CDR1 is KGHDR and CDR2 is SFDVKD. Trimming removed 5 bases from V and 3 bases from J; junction bases left unmatched: 9. CDR3 residues: CATSGRTGKLYNEQFF. CDR3 nucleotide sequence: TGTGCCACCAGTGGCAGGACAGGAAAGCTCTACAATGAGCAGTTCTTC.